Listed below are T cell receptor beta chains from one sample, sequenced in a study of OX40 agonist ivuxolimab in advanced cancers. Repertoires were generated with immunoSEQ multiplex PCR, while TCRdb's copy carries only in-frame clones and drops some. The data hold 96,000 or so clones, with under 85% observed a single time. This specimen consisted of CD4+ or CD8+ T cells sorted from blood, obtained in a trial of the OX40 agonist ivuxolimab. Every receptor here comes from an adult with an advanced solid tumor such as melanoma, head and neck, liver or kidney cancer. CDR3s include the opening cysteine and the closing phenylalanine or tryptophan. The D gene is left open where the match is weak. Not every row has a clone size; where given, it reads once, few, many or a size class.

TRBV5-1	TRBJ2-7	-	14	-	CASRVELFTYEQYF	TGCGCCAGCAGGGTGGAACTCTTCACCTACGAGCAGTACTTC
TRBV4-3	TRBJ2-3	-	17	TRBD1	CASSLTGTGSSTDTQYF	TGCGCCAGCAGCCTAACCGGGACAGGGTCTAGCACAGATACGCAGTATTTT
TRBV14	TRBJ1-1	-	13	-	CASSQDRNTEAFF	TGTGCCAGCAGCCAAGACAGGAACACTGAAGCTTTCTTT
TRBV2	TRBJ1-1	once	13	-	CASSERGSTEAFF	TGTGCCAGCAGTGAGAGGGGGTCCACTGAAGCTTTCTTT
TRBV5-1	TRBJ2-3	-	16	TRBD2	CASSLGDSSSGVMGYF	TGCGCCAGCAGCTTGGGCGACTCTTCTAGCGGGGTCATGGGTTATTTT
TRBV6-1	TRBJ1-5	once	15	-	CASSESGYSNQPQHF	TGTGCCAGCAGTGAGTCGGGATATAGCAATCAGCCCCAGCATTTT
TRBV6-1	TRBJ2-1	-	15	-	CASSEEGGPYNEQFF	TGTGCCAGCAGTGAAGAAGGCGGGCCCTACAATGAGCAGTTCTTC
TRBV7-2	TRBJ1-2	-	14	-	CASSPRDATLGYTF	TGTGCCAGCAGCCCACGGGACGCCACCCTGGGCTACACCTTC
TRBV6-5	TRBJ1-2	once	13	TRBD1	CASSPDRTYGYTF	TGTGCCAGCAGTCCGGACAGGACCTATGGCTACACCTTC
TRBV7-2	TRBJ1-1	-	13	TRBD1	CASSKGANTEAFF	TGTGCCAGCAGCAAGGGGGCGAACACTGAAGCTTTCTTT
TRBV9	TRBJ2-1	-	15	TRBD1	CASSVEGQGLNEQFF	TGTGCCAGCAGCGTAGAGGGACAGGGGTTGAATGAGCAGTTCTTC
TRBV7-2	TRBJ1-5	-	14	-	CASSSRPGNQPQHF	TGTGCCAGCAGCTCACGACCGGGCAATCAGCCCCAGCATTTT
TRBV6-1	TRBJ1-2	-	15	-	CASSGRDIRGYGYTF	TGTGCCAGCAGTGGCCGGGACATCAGGGGCTATGGCTACACCTTC